This T cell receptor (beta chain) was sequenced for a study of cytomegalovirus exposure and HLA in healthy donors. Looking at the study overall: For the roughly 400 genotyped donors, 75% to 90% fell within the Caucasian-associated ancestry cluster.

The ends lost 5 bases at V and 4 bases at J; junction bases unmatched: 9. CDR3 size: 15 residues. Germline V gene data show CDR1 as MNHEY and CDR2 as SVGAGI. PCR used 60 Vbeta primers and 13 Jbeta primers. Profiled with immunoSEQ multiplex PCR; TCRdb holds only in-frame clones, not every one. There are roughly 290,000 clones in the sample; roughly 90% occur only once, and roughly 2% lies in the top ten. V gene TRBV6-5 combines with J gene TRBJ2-7; TRBD2 matches 9 bases. The receptor's source is a woman aged 18 to 35 in good health and CMV-seronegative. Sequencing used PBMCs. CDR3 amino acids: CASSGTSPLVYEQYF. In nucleotides, the CDR3 is TGTGCCAGCAGTGGGACTAGCCCGCTTGTTTACGAGCAGTACTTC.